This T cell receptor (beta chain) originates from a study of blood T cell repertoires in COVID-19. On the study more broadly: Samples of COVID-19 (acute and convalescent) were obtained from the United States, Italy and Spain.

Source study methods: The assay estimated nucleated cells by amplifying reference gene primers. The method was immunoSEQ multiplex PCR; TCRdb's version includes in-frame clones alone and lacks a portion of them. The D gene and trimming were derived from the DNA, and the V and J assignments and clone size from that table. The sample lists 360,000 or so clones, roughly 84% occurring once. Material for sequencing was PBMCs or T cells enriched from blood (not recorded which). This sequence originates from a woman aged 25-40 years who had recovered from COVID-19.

The CDR3 region has the DNA TGTGCCAGCAGTACCGGAGGACGGCTAAACACTGAAGCTTTCTTT. Amino acid sequence: CASSTGGRLNTEAFF. This chain links TRBV28 with TRBJ1-1; D call uncertain. The CDR3 is 15 amino acids. Trimming removed 5 bases from V and 2 bases from J, with 15 bases in between. Germline V gene lookup returns CDR1 MDHEN and CDR2 SYDVKM.